This TCR beta chain was observed in a study of vaccination and CD4 T cells after COVID-19. A note on this clonotype: What it recognizes is unknown.

V dropped 3 bases and J dropped 3 bases, with 11 bases sitting between them. This CDR3 spans 14 amino acids. CDR1 and CDR2 (germline): LNHDA, SQIVND (reference sequence). Treatment given: 10-day PBMC culture with coronavirus spike peptide pools or control peptides (ViraFEST assay). The collection of CD4+ T cells from the unexposed donor took place before the COVID-19 pandemic (2011-2018). The Oncomine TCR Beta short-read assay generated sequence data from the DNA of cultured CD4+ T cells. TCRdb processed the PCR reads anew with MiXCR; each CDR3 protein has one entry. The sample yields about 7,400 distinct CDR3 sequences, under 40% seen once.

The clonotype was recovered from a human donor in good health. The chain has TRBV19 and TRBJ1-2; no reliable D call. Material: CD4+ T cells from blood, cultured in vitro. CDR3 in DNA: TGTGCCAGTAGTATTTCTCCCAGGCACTATGGCTACACCTTC. It specifies CASSISPRHYGYTF.